This entry is about one TCR beta chain. This CDR3 comprises 15 residues. From germline, CDR1 is SNHLY and CDR2 FYNNEI. Between the trimmed V and J ends, which lost 6 bases and 0 bases, there was a span of 15 bases. Produced via immunoSEQ multiplex PCR; TCRdb's table is partial and in-frame only. The sample has about 78,000 clones, approximately 86% seen once. This specimen belongs to a study of blood T cell repertoires in COVID-19. Study-wide context: Italy, Spain and the United States were the sources of the convalescent and acute COVID-19 samples.

The source of this sequence is a man between 45 and 60 years old with active or convalescent COVID-19. The rearrangement joins TRBV2 to TRBJ2-7; possibly TRBD1 for D (6 bases). Sequencing used peripheral blood. CDR3 loop: CASRARDTNSYEQYF. The CDR3 nucleotides are TGTGCCAGCAGGGCCCGGGACACCAACTCCTACGAGCAGTACTTC.